This T cell receptor (beta chain) was obtained from a study of blood T cell repertoires in COVID-19. Study background: Samples taken during acute and convalescent COVID-19 were collected in the United States, Italy and Spain.

Trimming took 4 bases from V and 8 from J, leaving 10 bases between them. This CDR3 is built from 12 residues. Germline CDR1 SGDLS, CDR2 YYNGEE. Original handling: For nucleated cells, counts were estimated from reference gene primer amplification. Data came from immunoSEQ multiplex PCR; TCRdb stores just in-frame clones and leaves some out. That table gives V, J and clone size, and the DNA gave D and trimming. The table lists roughly 40,000 clones, 90% of them singletons, with 2.5% to 3.5% in the top ten. The clonotype originates from a man over 45 with active COVID-19. The chain couples TRBV9 to TRBJ1-3; D ambiguous. Sequenced sample: peripheral blood. The chain's CDR3 is CASSPSVDTIYF. The CDR3 DNA reads as TGTGCCAGCAGCCCCTCCGTTGACACCATATATTTT.